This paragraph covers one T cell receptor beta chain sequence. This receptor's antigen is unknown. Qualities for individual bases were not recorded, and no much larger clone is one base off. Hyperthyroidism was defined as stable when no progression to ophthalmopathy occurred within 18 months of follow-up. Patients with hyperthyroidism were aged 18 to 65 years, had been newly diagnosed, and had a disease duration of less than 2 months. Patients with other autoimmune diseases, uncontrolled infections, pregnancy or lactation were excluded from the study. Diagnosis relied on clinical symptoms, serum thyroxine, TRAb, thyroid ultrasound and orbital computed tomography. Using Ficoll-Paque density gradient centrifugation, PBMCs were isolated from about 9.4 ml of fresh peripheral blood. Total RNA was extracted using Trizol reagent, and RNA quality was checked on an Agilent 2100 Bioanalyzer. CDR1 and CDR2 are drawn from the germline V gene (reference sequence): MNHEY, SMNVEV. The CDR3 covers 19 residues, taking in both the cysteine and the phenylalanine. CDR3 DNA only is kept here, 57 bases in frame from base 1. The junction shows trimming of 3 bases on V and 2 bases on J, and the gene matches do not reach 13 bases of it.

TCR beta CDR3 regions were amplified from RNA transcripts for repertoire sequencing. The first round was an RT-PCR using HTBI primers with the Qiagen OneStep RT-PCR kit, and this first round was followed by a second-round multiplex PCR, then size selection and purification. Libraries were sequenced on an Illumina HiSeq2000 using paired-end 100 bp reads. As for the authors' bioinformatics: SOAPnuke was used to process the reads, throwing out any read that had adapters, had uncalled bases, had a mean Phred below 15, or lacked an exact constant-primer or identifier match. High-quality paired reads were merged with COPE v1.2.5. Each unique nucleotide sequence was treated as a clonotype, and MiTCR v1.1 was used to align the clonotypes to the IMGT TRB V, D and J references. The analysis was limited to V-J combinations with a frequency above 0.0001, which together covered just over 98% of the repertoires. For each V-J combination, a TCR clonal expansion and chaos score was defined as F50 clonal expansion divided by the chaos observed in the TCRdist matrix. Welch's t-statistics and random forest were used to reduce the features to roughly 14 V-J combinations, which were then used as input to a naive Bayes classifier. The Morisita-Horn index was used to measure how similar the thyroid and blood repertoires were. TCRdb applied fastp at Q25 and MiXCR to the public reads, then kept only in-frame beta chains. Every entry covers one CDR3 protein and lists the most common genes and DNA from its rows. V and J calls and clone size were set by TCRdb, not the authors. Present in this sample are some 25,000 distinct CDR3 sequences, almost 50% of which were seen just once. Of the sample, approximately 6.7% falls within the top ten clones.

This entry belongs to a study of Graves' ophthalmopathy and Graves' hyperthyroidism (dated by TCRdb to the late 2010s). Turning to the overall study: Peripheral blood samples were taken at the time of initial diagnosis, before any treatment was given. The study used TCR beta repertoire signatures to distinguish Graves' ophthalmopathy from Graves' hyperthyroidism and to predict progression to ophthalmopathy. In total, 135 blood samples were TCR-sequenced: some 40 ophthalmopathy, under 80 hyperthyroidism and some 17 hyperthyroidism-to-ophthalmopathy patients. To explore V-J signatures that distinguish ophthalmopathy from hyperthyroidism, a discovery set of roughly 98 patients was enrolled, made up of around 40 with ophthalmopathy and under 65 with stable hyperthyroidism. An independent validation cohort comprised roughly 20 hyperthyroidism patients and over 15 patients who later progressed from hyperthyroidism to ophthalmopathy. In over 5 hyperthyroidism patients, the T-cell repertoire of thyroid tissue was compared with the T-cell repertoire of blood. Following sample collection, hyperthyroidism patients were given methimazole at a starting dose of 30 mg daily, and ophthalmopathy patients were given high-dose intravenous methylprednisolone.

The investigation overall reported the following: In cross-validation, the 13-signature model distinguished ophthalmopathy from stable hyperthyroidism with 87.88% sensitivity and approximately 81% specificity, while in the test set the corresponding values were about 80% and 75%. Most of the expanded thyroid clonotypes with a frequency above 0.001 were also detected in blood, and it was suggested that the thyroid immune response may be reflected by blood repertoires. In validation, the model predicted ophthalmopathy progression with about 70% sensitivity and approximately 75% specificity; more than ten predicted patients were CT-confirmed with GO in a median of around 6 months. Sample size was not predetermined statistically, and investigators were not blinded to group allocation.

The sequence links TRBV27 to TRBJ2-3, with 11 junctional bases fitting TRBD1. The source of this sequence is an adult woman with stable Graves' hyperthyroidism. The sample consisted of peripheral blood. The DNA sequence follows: TGTGCCAGCAGTTTCTCAAGGACAGGGGGCGGTTCTTTCACAGATACGCAGTATTTT. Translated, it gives CASSFSRTGGGSFTDTQYF.